This TCR beta chain came from a study of T cell responses to AZD1222 COVID-19 vaccine. The study, taken as a whole, reports: A mostly white British donor set with more females was recruited, and clonal diversity was possibly underestimated. Unmutated variant regions are reportedly the target of nearly half of TCRs that are spike-specific. Mapped onto spike, vaccine-associated CD4 TCRs spanned it and were dominant at 160-218 and 743-854.

Clones were read by immunoSEQ multiplex PCR, and TCRdb kept only the in-frame ones, dropping some. The sample records more than 110,000 clones, 85% to 90% being singletons. This clone appeared once. Its antigen is currently unknown. CDR1 is GTSNPN and CDR2 is SVGIG in the germline V gene (reference sequence). The V end was cut by 2 bases, the J end by 0 bases, with 8 bases between. The CDR3 totals 13 residues. The analysis combined second doses at about 4 or about 12 weeks. The TCR comes from an adult who received the AZD1222 COVID-19 vaccine. The specimen comprised peripheral blood, sampled 28 days after the second AZD1222 dose. The rearrangement links TRBV30 to TRBJ2-7, with D unresolved. DNA of the CDR3: TGTGCCTGGAGTACGGGCAGCTCCTACGAGCAGTACTTC. Encoded protein: CAWSTGSSYEQYF.